The T cell receptor beta chain described here comes from a study of T cells in Graves' hyperthyroidism and ophthalmopathy. Broader study findings: A 13 V-J model separated ophthalmopathy from stable hyperthyroidism.

CDR1 SEHNR and CDR2 FQNEAQ come from the germline V gene (reference sequence). Trimming took 5 bases from V and 7 from J; bases not matched to a gene: 12. The CDR3 spans 15 residues. This clonotype came up many times. Its matching antigen is unknown. Template material for amplifying TCR beta CDR3 regions consisted of RNA transcripts. TCR CDR3 underwent first-round RT-PCR with the HTBI primer set. MiXCR was run by TCRdb on the multiplex PCR reads, yielding one entry per CDR3 protein. Counted here are some 350,000 distinct CDR3 sequences, 15% to 18% occurring once; the ten biggest clones make up around 30%. In patients aged 18 to 65, hyperthyroidism was newly diagnosed, with duration under 2 months. Investigators excluded patients with uncontrolled infection, other autoimmune disease, pregnancy or lactation. The study collected blood at first hyperthyroidism diagnosis, before any ophthalmopathy symptoms arose.

The rearrangement uses TRBV7-9 and TRBJ1-2; TRBD1 matches at 8 bases. This clonotype originated in a woman younger than 35 with Graves' hyperthyroidism that later progressed to Graves' ophthalmopathy. The sample comprised blood. For the CDR3, the DNA is TGTGCCAGCAGCATACCGACAGGGGCAGTAGGTGGCTACACCTTC. This gives the protein CASSIPTGAVGGYTF.